The rows below give T cell receptor beta chains drawn from one sample of a study of blood T cell repertoires in COVID-19. Some clones are missing from TCRdb's copy, which holds only in-frame ones; the method was immunoSEQ multiplex PCR. The sample lists under 30,000 clones; around 89% were seen once. Source material: peripheral blood. The receptor source for this set is a human donor in a cohort sampled during active COVID-19. CDR3s include the opening cysteine and the closing phenylalanine or tryptophan. Each record gives: J gene, D gene, V gene, CDR3 DNA, CDR3 protein. The D gene is left open where the match is weak.

TRBJ1-6	NA	TRBV27	TGTGCCAGCAGTCCCTCGGGCAGGGGTAATTCACCCCTCCACTTT	CASSPSGRGNSPLHF
TRBJ2-5	NA	TRBV29-1	TGCAGCGTTGGGTTAATGGCAGGGGCAGAGACCCAGTACTTC	CSVGLMAGAETQYF
TRBJ1-1	NA	TRBV6-5	TGTGCCAGCAGACGGGGACAAACTGAAGCTTTCTTT	CASRRGQTEAFF
TRBJ2-3	NA	TRBV5-6	TGTGCCAGCAGCTTGGCCGGGGGATATAGCACAGATACGCAGTATTTT	CASSLAGGYSTDTQYF
TRBJ1-2	TRBD1	TRBV28	TGTGCCAGCAGGACAGGGGGTGTAGGCTATGGCTACACCTTC	CASRTGGVGYGYTF
TRBJ2-6	NA	TRBV19	TGTGCCAGTACCTCCCGGAGCTCCTCTGGGGCCAACGTCCTGACTTTC	CASTSRSSSGANVLTF
TRBJ2-1	NA	TRBV4-3	TGCGCCAGCAGCCAAGATACACAAGCGGTTGGGGGGGCGCAGTTCTTC	CASSQDTQAVGGAQFF
TRBJ2-5	TRBD1	TRBV5-4	TGTGCCAGCAGCCTCGGACAGGGCGCTCTCCAAGAGACCCAGTACTTC	CASSLGQGALQETQYF
TRBJ2-2	TRBD2	TRBV4-3	TGCGCCAGCAGCCAAGTCCTAGCGGGGGGGCCCCACACCGGGGAGCTGTTTTTT	CASSQVLAGGPHTGELFF
TRBJ2-7	TRBD1	TRBV28	TGTGCCAGCACCCGGGACAGAAGCTCCTACGAGCAGTACTTC	CASTRDRSSYEQYF
TRBJ1-4	NA	TRBV5-1	TGCGCCAGCAGCCTGGAAGGAGGGGCCGGTGAAAAACTGTTTTTT	CASSLEGGAGEKLFF
TRBJ1-2	NA	TRBV3-1/TRBV3-2	TGTGCCAGCAGCCAAGAGACCATGGGCTACCCGAACTATGGCTACACCTTC	CASSQETMGYPNYGYTF
TRBJ1-6	NA	TRBV11-2	TGTGCCAGCAGCTTTTGGCCTCCGGGACAAAGCAGTTCACCCCTCCACTTT	CASSFWPPGQSSSPLHF
TRBJ2-7	NA	TRBV11-3	TGTGCCAGCAGCGAGGGGGAGGGGGCCTACGAGCAGTACTTC	CASSEGEGAYEQYF
TRBJ2-2	NA	TRBV5-4	TGTGCCAGCAGCCCCCAGACGGGGATCACCGGGGAGCTGTTTTTT	CASSPQTGITGELFF
TRBJ2-3	NA	TRBV5-1	TGCGCCAGCAGCTTGAACAGGTTAAGCACAGATACGCAGTATTTT	CASSLNRLSTDTQYF
TRBJ1-4	TRBD1	TRBV7-9	TGTGCCAGCAGCGCACGCGACAGGGGCCCTAATGAAAAACTGTTTTTT	CASSARDRGPNEKLFF
TRBJ2-7	TRBD1	TRBV28	TGTGCCAGCAGTTTGGACAGGGGTGTCTACGAGCAGTACTTC	CASSLDRGVYEQYF
TRBJ2-7	NA	TRBV5-1	TGCGCCAGCAGCTTTGGCCTCTCCTACGAGCAGTACTTC	CASSFGLSYEQYF
TRBJ2-5	NA	TRBV4-1	TGCGCCAGCAGCCAAGACATCCAAGAGACCCAGTACTTC	CASSQDIQETQYF
TRBJ2-5	NA	TRBV7-8	TGTGCCAGCAGCCACCAAAGGAGCCAAGAGACCCAGTACTTC	CASSHQRSQETQYF
TRBJ1-6	NA	TRBV18	TGTGCCAGCTCATCCCTAGGGGATTTGGTTCGGAATTCACCCCTCCACTTT	CASSSLGDLVRNSPLHF
TRBJ1-1	TRBD1	TRBV5-4	TGTGCCAGCAGCTATCCAAAGACAGGGGGCGGGGGCTTAACTGAAGCTTTCTTT	CASSYPKTGGGGLTEAFF
TRBJ2-7	NA	TRBV6-5	TGTGCCAGCAGTTCGGACATCACCTACGAGCAGTACTTC	CASSSDITYEQYF
TRBJ2-1	NA	TRBV5-5	TGTGCCAGCAGCCCAGGGGCAGGGAGCTACAATGAGCAGTTCTTC	CASSPGAGSYNEQFF
TRBJ2-2	TRBD1	TRBV24-1	TGTGCCACCAGTGAACTTACAGGGGGCGCAGGGATCGGGGAGCTGTTTTTT	CATSELTGGAGIGELFF
TRBJ1-4	NA	TRBV6-1	TGTGCCAGCACTGAGGGCAGTTCTTCATTATGGTCTAATGAAAAACTGTTTTTT	CASTEGSSSLWSNEKLFF
TRBJ2-1	NA	TRBV4-1	TGCGCCAGCAGCCAGAACATAGGGCCTATCGGCGGGGCCACCTACAATGAGCAGTTCTTC	CASSQNIGPIGGATYNEQFF
TRBJ1-2	NA	TRBV12-3/TRBV12-4	TGTGCCAGCAGTTTGGCGGGGGGCGAAGGCTACACCTTC	CASSLAGGEGYTF
TRBJ1-6	TRBD1	TRBV25-1	TGTGCCAGCAGGAGACAGGGCAGTTCACCCCTCCACTTT	CASRRQGSSPLHF
TRBJ1-5	TRBD1	TRBV6-2/TRBV6-3	TGTGCCAGCAGTCATGCCGGGACAGGGGCTACCTCGCGGCCCCAGCATTTT	CASSHAGTGATSRPQHF
TRBJ2-5	NA	TRBV12-3/TRBV12-4	TGTGCCAGTGTCGGAGAACTCCAAGAGACCCAGTACTTC	CASVGELQETQYF
TRBJ1-6	NA	TRBV6-5	TGTGCCAGCAGTCTAGGGACAACGGCAAATTCACCCCTCCACTTT	CASSLGTTANSPLHF
TRBJ1-5	TRBD1	TRBV6-2/TRBV6-3	TGTGCCAGCAGTTTTTCAGGGGGTCGGCAGCCCCAGCATTTT	CASSFSGGRQPQHF
TRBJ2-5	TRBD2	TRBV10-3	TGTGCCAGTAGCGGGGAGATCCAAGAGACCCAGTACTTC	CASSGEIQETQYF
TRBJ2-5	NA	TRBV11-2	TGTGCCAGCAGTTCTCAGGGGTTGGAGACCCAGTACTTC	CASSSQGLETQYF
TRBJ1-1	NA	TRBV18	TGTGCCAGCTCACGTGGTTGGGGCGACACTGAAGCTTTCTTT	CASSRGWGDTEAFF
TRBJ2-7	TRBD1	TRBV7-2	TGTGCCAGCAGCCCCGGGACAGGGGGCTACGAGCAGTACTTC	CASSPGTGGYEQYF
TRBJ1-2	TRBD1	TRBV19	TGTGCCAGTAGTATGACAGGGAGTCGATATGGCTACACCTTC	CASSMTGSRYGYTF
TRBJ2-7	TRBD2	TRBV5-6	TGTGCCGTCCGGGGGGAAGCATCCTACGAGCAGTACTTC	CAVRGEASYEQYF
TRBJ2-6	NA	TRBV5-1	TGCGCCAGCAGCTTCGTCCTGAGCTCTGGGGCCAACGTCCTGACTTTC	CASSFVLSSGANVLTF
TRBJ2-7	NA	TRBV5-1	TGCGCCAGCAGCCAAATGGGTTTTGAGGACGAGCAGTACTTC	CASSQMGFEDEQYF
TRBJ2-2	TRBD2	TRBV10-2	TGCGCCAGCAAGCGGGGGGCCACCGGGGAGCTGTTTTTT	CASKRGATGELFF
TRBJ2-7	NA	TRBV21-1	TGTGCCAGCAGCCCCCCAGGGGTACGGGACGAGCAGTACTTC	CASSPPGVRDEQYF
TRBJ2-7	NA	TRBV29-1	TGCAGCGTTGAGTCGGGAGAGAAGTACGAGCAGTACTTC	CSVESGEKYEQYF
TRBJ1-5	TRBD1	TRBV15	TGTGCCACCAGCATCTCCGAGGGGGCACCCCAGCATTTT	CATSISEGAPQHF
TRBJ2-1	TRBD2	TRBV7-3	TGTGCCAGCAGCCCCAGGAGCGGGGGGACAAACAATGAGCAGTTCTTC	CASSPRSGGTNNEQFF
TRBJ1-1	NA	TRBV5-1	TGCGCCAGCAGCCTCTCTTCGGCGGGGGGGACTGAAGCTTTCTTT	CASSLSSAGGTEAFF
TRBJ2-5	NA	TRBV9	TGTGCCAGCAGCGTAGCAGCGTGGGAGACCCAGTACTTC	CASSVAAWETQYF
TRBJ1-4	TRBD1	TRBV5-1	TGCGCCAGCAGCACGGGACAGGGAAGTGAAAAACTGTTTTTT	CASSTGQGSEKLFF
TRBJ2-5	NA	TRBV5-4	TGTGCCAGCAGCCCCCCAGCGCCCACAGGGACCCAGTACTTC	CASSPPAPTGTQYF
TRBJ2-7	NA	TRBV4-3	TGCGCCAGCAGCCAAGAAGGGGCAGGGGTGGACGAGCAGTACTTC	CASSQEGAGVDEQYF
TRBJ1-2	NA	TRBV7-6	TGTGCCAGCAGCTTAGCGGTCGGGAACTATGGCTACACCTTC	CASSLAVGNYGYTF
TRBJ2-3	TRBD1	TRBV12-3/TRBV12-4	TGTGCCACCCAGGGGGTGCTAGATACGCAGTATTTT	CATQGVLDTQYF